The rows below give T cell receptor beta chains drawn from one sample of a study of monozygotic twins with inflammatory bowel disease. TCRdb re-called the 5' RACE reads; one entry per CDR3 protein, DNA not given. The listing records around 410,000 distinct CDR3 sequences. The sequenced sample was blood. These receptors all come from a human donor with ulcerative colitis or Crohn's disease, or a healthy co-twin of an affected twin (not recorded which). The CDR3 runs from the conserved cysteine through the conserved F or W.

V,J,CDR3
TRBV11-2,TRBJ2-7,CASSLGGLQGGKSPEAREQYF
TRBV5-1,TRBJ1-1,CASSLDWDTEAFF
TRBV4-1,TRBJ1-2,CASSLIGQAHGYTF
TRBV6-2/TRBV6-3,TRBJ2-1,CASSYSGRTGMIISYNEQFF
TRBV5-1,TRBJ1-5,CASSHTDNQPQHF
TRBV5-1,TRBJ2-5,CASSYRTGGVETQYF
TRBV5-1,TRBJ1-1,CASSPAGGLAEAFF
TRBV10-3,TRBJ2-3,CAISSRLAGNEDTQYF
TRBV3-1,TRBJ2-1,CASSPLLASHFNEQFF
TRBV5-1,TRBJ2-2,CARAQRDTLGTGELFF
TRBV12-3/TRBV12-4,TRBJ2-2,CASRPGESTGELFF
TRBV7-2,TRBJ2-3,CASRRTSGDWQDTQYF
TRBV20-1,TRBJ2-1,CSARDLSGRAYNEQFF
TRBV3-1,TRBJ2-3,CASSPDVTDTQYF
TRBV2,TRBJ2-3,CASSEVRSSTDTQYF
TRBV5-1,TRBJ2-7,CASSLAPNVGQAYEQYF
TRBV30,TRBJ2-7,CAWRGLLLEQYF
TRBV19,TRBJ1-5,CASSGGVSNQPQHF
TRBV2,TRBJ1-1,CASSDAGRGPEAFF
TRBV7-9,TRBJ2-7,CASTRSGAYEQYF
TRBV2,TRBJ1-5,CASSPGVSNQPQHF
TRBV7-2,TRBJ2-6,CASSLQAENSGANVLTF